This is a list of T cell receptor beta chains from one sample in a study of a mutant IDH1 vaccine in newly diagnosed glioma. These TCRs are of unknown antigen specificity. TCRdb's table, derived via immunoSEQ multiplex PCR, lists solely in-frame clones and lacks some. The sample records tens of thousands of clones, about 80% being singletons. The sample consisted of PBMCs, taken from a glioma patient whose treatment included an IDH1 peptide vaccine. Receptor source: a woman aged 45 to 65 with glioma. Each CDR3 is given with its conserved first and last residue. A D gene is named only where the DNA matches it firmly. Clone size, where shown, is once, few, many, or a class for clones that have expanded.

CDR3 DNA,CDR3 protein,D gene,V gene,J gene,clone size
TGCGCCAGCAGCCCGGGGAGTGAGCAGTTCTTC,CASSPGSEQFF,NA,TRBV5-1,TRBJ2-1,NA
TGTGCCAGCAGTGAATATAAGGGAAACACCATATATTTT,CASSEYKGNTIYF,NA,TRBV25-1,TRBJ1-3,once
TGTGCCAGCAGACGAGCTAATGGGGGCACAGATACGCAGTATTTT,CASRRANGGTDTQYF,NA,TRBV6-1,TRBJ2-3,NA
TGTGCCAGTAGTACCGGGACCGCAAGCAATCAGCCCCAGCATTTT,CASSTGTASNQPQHF,NA,TRBV19,TRBJ1-5,NA
TGTGCCAGCAGCCAGGGGACGGGTGCAACTAATGAAAAACTGTTTTTT,CASSQGTGATNEKLFF,NA,TRBV4-2,TRBJ1-4,NA
TGCGCCAGCAGGGGAAGGGGGGCGACCCATGAAAAACTGTTTTTT,CASRGRGATHEKLFF,NA,TRBV5-1,TRBJ1-4,NA
TGTGCCAGCAGCTTAGAGGCCCCAACTAATGAAAAACTGTTTTTT,CASSLEAPTNEKLFF,NA,TRBV7-2,TRBJ1-4,NA
TGCGCCAGCAGCTTGAACATAGAGACCCAGTACTTC,CASSLNIETQYF,NA,TRBV5-1,TRBJ2-5,NA
TGTGCCAGCAGCTCCCGGAGACAGCCGGAGCCCCAGCATTTT,CASSSRRQPEPQHF,NA,TRBV5-8,TRBJ1-5,NA
TGCGCCAGCAGCTTGGTAAGATCGGAGGTCTACACCTTC,CASSLVRSEVYTF,NA,TRBV5-1,TRBJ1-2,NA
TGTGCCAGCAGCTTGAACAGGGACAAACCCCTCCACTTT,CASSLNRDKPLHF,NA,TRBV5-5,TRBJ1-6,few
TGTGCCAGCAGCCGTACTGGGGCCAACGTCCTGACTTTC,CASSRTGANVLTF,NA,TRBV6-1,TRBJ2-6,once
TGCGCCAGCAGCCTCGGACAGGGGGCTAATGAGCAGTTCTTC,CASSLGQGANEQFF,TRBD1,TRBV5-1,TRBJ2-1,NA
TGTGCCAGCAGTGCGCGACCGGACCGATATAATACGAACTATGGCTACACCTTC,CASSARPDRYNTNYGYTF,NA,TRBV6-1,TRBJ1-2,NA
TGCAGTGCTGTCCGGGATTCGGGCTACACCTTC,CSAVRDSGYTF,NA,TRBV20-1,TRBJ1-2,NA
TGTGCCAGCAGCTATGGAGGGAACAATGAGCAGTTCTTC,CASSYGGNNEQFF,NA,TRBV7-9,TRBJ2-1,NA
TGTGCCACCAGCAGAGAAAGGGACCGTCCAGGGGGAAGCTCCTACGAGCAGTACTTC,CATSRERDRPGGSSYEQYF,TRBD1,TRBV15,TRBJ2-7,NA
TGTGCCAGTAGGTCCGCTAGTTGGAAAGAGACCCAGTACTTC,CASRSASWKETQYF,NA,TRBV19,TRBJ2-5,NA
TGTGCCAGCAGTTACGACCAGGGAGCCTACGAGCAGTACTTC,CASSYDQGAYEQYF,NA,TRBV6-6,TRBJ2-7,NA
TGTGCCAGCAGCGGGCGGGTCGGGAACTACGAGCAGTACTTC,CASSGRVGNYEQYF,NA,TRBV5-4,TRBJ2-7,NA
TGCGCCAGCAGCCTGGACAGGGGGTCTTCCTATGGCTACACCTTC,CASSLDRGSSYGYTF,TRBD1,TRBV4-3,TRBJ1-2,NA
TGTGCCAGCAGTGCTTCCGGATCCGAAAAACTGTTTTTT,CASSASGSEKLFF,NA,TRBV6-1,TRBJ1-4,NA
TGTGCCAGCAGTACAGCGGGGGGGCTCGCAGATACGCAGTATTTT,CASSTAGGLADTQYF,TRBD2,TRBV6-5,TRBJ2-3,NA
TGCAGTGCTTCGTCTTACGAGCAGTACTTC,CSASSYEQYF,NA,TRBV20-1,TRBJ2-7,NA
TGTGCCAGCAAAGGGGTGAACACTGAAGCTTTCTTT,CASKGVNTEAFF,NA,TRBV2,TRBJ1-1,NA
TGCGCCAGCAGCTTAAGCGAGCAGTACTTC,CASSLSEQYF,NA,TRBV5-1,TRBJ2-7,NA
TGTGCCTGGAGTGCCCCCGGGACAGGGGGGACAGATACGCAGTATTTT,CAWSAPGTGGTDTQYF,TRBD1,TRBV30,TRBJ2-3,NA
TGCAGCGTGGCGACAGGGAGCGCTTTCTTT,CSVATGSAFF,TRBD1,TRBV29-1,TRBJ1-1,few
TGTGCCAGCAGCCAGGACAGGGGCTATGGCTACACCTTC,CASSQDRGYGYTF,TRBD1,TRBV5-6,TRBJ1-2,NA
TGTGCCAGCAGTGAGGGGATGAACACTGAAGCTTTCTTT,CASSEGMNTEAFF,NA,TRBV6-5,TRBJ1-1,NA
TGTGCCAGCAGCGTAGTCGGGGTTAGCACAGATACGCAGTATTTT,CASSVVGVSTDTQYF,NA,TRBV9,TRBJ2-3,NA
TGCGCCAGCAGCCCGGGGCGGGACAGGGAAAACGAGCAGTACTTC,CASSPGRDRENEQYF,TRBD1,TRBV5-1,TRBJ2-7,once
TGTGCCAGCAGCCAGGGTAGCAGAATCGACGAAAAACTGTTTTTT,CASSQGSRIDEKLFF,NA,TRBV4-2,TRBJ1-4,NA
TGCGCCAGCAGCTTGGCTTGGGGACGGAAAACCTACGAGCAGTACTTC,CASSLAWGRKTYEQYF,NA,TRBV5-1,TRBJ2-7,NA
TGTGCCAGCAGTTACTCGAAGTGGGTTGGTAACACTGAAGCTTTCTTT,CASSYSKWVGNTEAFF,NA,TRBV6-5,TRBJ1-1,NA
TGTGCCAGCAGCTTAAGTGTGACAGGGTATAATTCACCCCTCCACTTT,CASSLSVTGYNSPLHF,TRBD1,TRBV11-2,TRBJ1-6,few
TGTGCTAGTGGTTTAATGACAGCCACTGAAGCTTTCTTT,CASGLMTATEAFF,NA,TRBV12-5,TRBJ1-1,NA
TGTGCCACCAGCAGAGAAATAGCCTCCGAGCAGTACTTC,CATSREIASEQYF,NA,TRBV15,TRBJ2-7,NA
TGTGCCAGCAGCGGGACAGGGAGGGACACTGAAGCTTTCTTT,CASSGTGRDTEAFF,TRBD1,TRBV9,TRBJ1-1,NA
TGTGCCAGCAGTTTATTCACCCGCGGCGGTGGCAAAAACATTCAGTACTTC,CASSLFTRGGGKNIQYF,NA,TRBV28,TRBJ2-4,NA
TGCGCCAGCAGCTTGGACCCGAATTCACCCCTCCACTTT,CASSLDPNSPLHF,NA,TRBV5-1,TRBJ1-6,NA
TGTGCCAGTAGTATAAACAGGGGGATCAATCAGCCCCAGCATTTT,CASSINRGINQPQHF,TRBD1,TRBV19,TRBJ1-5,NA
TGTGCCAGCAGCGTTGACAGGAACACTGAAGCTTTCTTT,CASSVDRNTEAFF,NA,TRBV7-3,TRBJ1-1,NA
TGTGCCAGCAGTGGAGGGACAGGGTCGGTTGGCTACACCTTC,CASSGGTGSVGYTF,TRBD1,TRBV27,TRBJ1-2,few
TGTGCCAGCAGCTTGGACATAGGAAACACCATATATTTT,CASSLDIGNTIYF,NA,TRBV5-4,TRBJ1-3,NA